This T cell receptor beta chain derives from a study of radiation and T cells in renal cell carcinoma. The CDR3 is 14 amino acids. Between the trimmed V and J ends, which lost 4 bases and 2 bases, there was a span of 10 bases. Germline loops: CDR1 SGHTA, CDR2 FQGTGA. The study's findings and limits: Dominant CDR3 motifs occupied more repertoire in irradiated than control tumors.

Clones were read by immunoSEQ multiplex PCR, and TCRdb kept only the in-frame ones, dropping some. The sample consists of tens of thousands of clones, roughly 64% of them appearing once. As for treatment: treatment-naive control, cytoreductive nephrectomy. The sample holds one count of this clone. Its specificity is unknown. The sequence came from a middle-aged man with renal cell carcinoma. The sequenced sample was tumor tissue, obtained from a patient whose treatment was nephrectomy without radiotherapy. V and J are TRBV7-3 and TRBJ2-3; no firm D call. CDR3: CASSSQADTDTQYF. CDR3 in DNA: TGTGCCAGCAGCTCCCAGGCCGACACAGATACGCAGTATTTT.